This entry lists 14 T cell receptor beta chains sequenced from one sample in a study of T cells in Graves' hyperthyroidism and ophthalmopathy. Amplification of TCR beta CDR3 regions used RNA as the template. An initial round of RT-PCR targeting the TCR CDR3 relied on the HTBI primer set. TCRdb itself ran the multiplex PCR reads through MiXCR, one entry per CDR3 protein. The repertoire includes about 300,000 distinct CDR3 sequences, roughly a fifth of them detected once, and less than 45% sits in the top ten. The sequencing input was blood. The receptor source for this set is a man aged 45-60 years with Graves' ophthalmopathy.

CDR3 nucleotides: TGTGCCAGCAGTTTAGTCGGGGGGCGCGGGAACACTGAAGCTTTCTTT. This encodes CASSLVGGRGNTEAFF. The chain joins TRBV28 to TRBJ1-1; D might be TRBD1 (6 bases). Looked up from germline, CDR1 is MDHEN and CDR2 is SYDVKM. V was trimmed by 2 bases and J by 1 base, leaving 14 bases between them. This CDR3 spans 16 amino acids.

This clonotype was counted only a few times. This rearrangement joins TRBV29-1 to TRBJ2-1; 7 bases are a match to TRBD2. This CDR3 comprises 13 residues. Per germline, CDR1 SQVTM and CDR2 ANQGSEA. The trim removed 1 base at V and 4 bases at J, leaving 1 base unmatched. CDR3 bases: TGCAGCGTTGAAGGACTAGCTTACAATGAGCAGTTCTTC. Its translation: CSVEGLAYNEQFF.

This clonotype was seen repeatedly, ten times or more. This chain uses TRBV28 with TRBJ1-5, with D possibly matching TRBD1 (5 bases). The CDR3 covers 17 residues. Germline V gives CDR1 MDHEN, CDR2 SYDVKM. Trimming pared 5 bases from V and 0 bases from J, leaving 17 bases between. As DNA, the CDR3 is TGTGCCAGCAGTAAAGAGGACACGATCTATAGCAATCAGCCCCAGCATTTT. Residues: CASSKEDTIYSNQPQHF.

The chain combines TRBV11-2 with TRBJ2-7; TRBD1 might be the D (6 bases). Trimming took 2 bases from V and 6 from J, leaving 14 bases between them. CDR1 is SGHAT, CDR2 FQNNGV, per germline. The CDR3 totals 14 residues. The CDR3 sequence is CASSLQLQGCEQYF. The CDR3 DNA is TGTGCCAGCAGCTTACAACTACAGGGCTGCGAGCAGTACTTC.

As regards this clonotype: With a much larger clone just one base away, this may be a read error. The chain links TRBV28 to TRBJ2-7, with a weak D call TRBD2 (6 bases). The CDR3 length is 14 residues. Per the germline V gene, CDR1 is MDHEN and CDR2 is SYDVKM. This chain's CDR3 is CPSSRPGLSAEQYF. The CDR3 nucleotides are TGTCCCAGCAGTCGACCGGGACTGTCGGCCGAGCAGTACTTC. Drawing the rest from reference TRBV28 and TRBJ2-7, the complete variable domain is DVKVTQSSRYLVKRTGEKVFLECVQDMDHENMFWYRQDPGLGLRLIYFSYDVKMKEKGDIPEGYSVSREKKERFSLILESASTNQTSMYLCPSSRPGLSAEQYFGPGTRLTVT.

V usage is TRBV30 and J usage is TRBJ2-2; D tentatively reads TRBD1 or TRBD2 (5 bases each). Between the trimmed V and J ends, which lost 4 bases and 8 bases, there was a span of 17 bases. The germline CDR1 and CDR2 sequences are GTSNPN and SVGIG (reference sequence). The CDR3 is 14 amino acids. This chain's CDR3 is CAWKWGQRGGELFF. The CDR3 nucleotides are TGTGCCTGGAAGTGGGGTCAGAGGGGTGGGGAGCTGTTTTTT.

The chain combines TRBV20-1 with TRBJ1-2, with 7 bases that match TRBD1. Germline V gene sequence: CDR1 DFQATT, CDR2 SNEGSKA (reference sequence). There are 13 residues in the CDR3. V gave up 6 bases and J gave up 4 bases; unmatched junction bases: 8. The CDR3 sequence is CSACGTDRYGYTF. In DNA form, the CDR3 reads TGCAGTGCCTGTGGGACAGACCGCTATGGCTACACCTTC.

This clonotype showed up many times. Here the CDR3 DNA reads TGTGCCAGCTCACGGCTCTACGGGGAACTGAACACTGAAGCTTTCTTT. Translation: CASSRLYGELNTEAFF. The chain couples TRBV18 to TRBJ1-1; D is unclear. V lost 4 bases, J lost 0 bases, and 15 bases lay in between. Germline V gene data show CDR1 as KGHSH and CDR2 as LQKENI. The CDR3 sequence is 16 residues long.

CDR3 amino acids: CASSLTREGVLTEAFF. Written as DNA, the CDR3 is TGTGCCAGCAGCTTAACGAGGGAGGGCGTACTCACTGAAGCTTTCTTT. The chain links TRBV7-2 to TRBJ1-1; D remains ambiguous. Germline CDR1 and CDR2: SGHTA and FQGNSA. This CDR3 has 16 residues. The V end lost 2 bases, the J end lost 4 bases, and 17 bases lay between the germline ends.

This clonotype was seen at least ten times. V usage is TRBV28 and J usage is TRBJ2-1, with D possibly matching TRBD1 (6 bases). The CDR3 sequence is 13 residues long. The ends were cut back, 2 bases at V and 10 bases at J, with 12 bases in the middle. Per the germline V gene, CDR1 is MDHEN and CDR2 is SYDVKM. CDR3 sequence: CASSLGQGWEQFF. CDR3 nucleotide sequence: TGTGCCAGCAGTTTAGGCCAGGGGTGGGAGCAGTTCTTC.

V usage is TRBV2 and J usage is TRBJ2-5; possible D gene TRBD2, 5 bases. V was clipped by 5 bases and J by 6 bases, with 16 bases between them. The germline V gene has CDR1 SNHLY and CDR2 FYNNEI. This CDR3 is built from 14 residues. The CDR3: CASSLGSAGKTQYF. In DNA, the CDR3 is TGTGCCAGCAGTTTAGGGTCAGCCGGGAAGACCCAGTACTTC.

This clonotype showed up just a few times. The chain combines TRBV20-1 with TRBJ2-1; possible D gene TRBD2, 6 bases. Trimming shortened V by 5 bases and J by 7 bases, and 18 bases separated the two germline ends. From germline, CDR1 is DFQATT and CDR2 SNEGSKA (reference sequence). This CDR3 has 14 amino acids. Here the CDR3 DNA reads TGCAGTGCTTTAATTCCGGGAGCGAGGAATGAGCAGTTCTTC. Translation gives CSALIPGARNEQFF.

The chain recombines TRBV20-1 with TRBJ1-2, with D hard to call. Trimming stripped 0 bases from V and 8 bases from J, with 16 bases between. The CDR3 consists of 14 residues. Per germline, CDR1 DFQATT and CDR2 SNEGSKA (reference sequence). The CDR3 region has the DNA TGCAGTGCTAGAGATCTCGGCAGCGTGGGGGGCTACACCTTC. Protein sequence: CSARDLGSVGGYTF.

This clonotype was seen ten or more times. The chain joins TRBV2 to TRBJ2-4; TRBD1 is a possible D gene (5 bases). The CDR3 loop spans 15 amino acids. With 2 bases removed from V and 0 bases from J, the gap between germline ends came to 8 bases. The germline V gene has CDR1 SNHLY and CDR2 FYNNEI. Here the CDR3 reads CASSEQGLAKNIQYF. In DNA, the CDR3 is TGTGCCAGCAGTGAACAGGGTCTAGCCAAAAACATTCAGTACTTC.